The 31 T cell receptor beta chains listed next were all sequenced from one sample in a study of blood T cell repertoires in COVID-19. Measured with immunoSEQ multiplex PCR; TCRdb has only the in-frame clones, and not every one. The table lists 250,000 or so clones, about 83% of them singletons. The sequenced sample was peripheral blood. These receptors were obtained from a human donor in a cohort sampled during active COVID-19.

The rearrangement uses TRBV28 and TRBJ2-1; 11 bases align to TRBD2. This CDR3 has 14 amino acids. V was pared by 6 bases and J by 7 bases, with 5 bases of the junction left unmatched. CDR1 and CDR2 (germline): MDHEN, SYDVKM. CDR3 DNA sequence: TGTGCCAGCAGCTCGTTAGCGGGAGGGAATGAGCAGTTCTTC. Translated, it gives CASSSLAGGNEQFF.

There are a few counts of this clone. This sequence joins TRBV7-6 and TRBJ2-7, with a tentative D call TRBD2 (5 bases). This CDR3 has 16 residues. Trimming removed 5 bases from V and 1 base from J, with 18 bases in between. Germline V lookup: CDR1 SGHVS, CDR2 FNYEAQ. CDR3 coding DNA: TGTGCCAGCAGCCTTACCCAGGACTCCCTATCCTACGAGCAGTACTTC. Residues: CASSLTQDSLSYEQYF. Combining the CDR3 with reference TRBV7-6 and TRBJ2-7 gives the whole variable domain GAGVSQSPRYKVTKRGQDVALRCDPISGHVSLYWYRQALGQGPEFLTYFNYEAQQDKSGLPNDRFSAERPEGSISTLTIQRTEQRDSAMYRCASSLTQDSLSYEQYFGPGTRLTVT.

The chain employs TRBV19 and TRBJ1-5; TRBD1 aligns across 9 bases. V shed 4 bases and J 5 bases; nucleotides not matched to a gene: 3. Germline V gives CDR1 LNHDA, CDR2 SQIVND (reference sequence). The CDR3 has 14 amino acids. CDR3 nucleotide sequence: TGTGCCAGTAGTACAACAGGGGGCGATCAGCCCCAGCATTTT. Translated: CASSTTGGDQPQHF.

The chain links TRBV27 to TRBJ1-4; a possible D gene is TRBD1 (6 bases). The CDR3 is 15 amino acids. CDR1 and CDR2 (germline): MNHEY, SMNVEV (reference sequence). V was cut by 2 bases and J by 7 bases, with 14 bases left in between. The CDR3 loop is CASSLPTGYGEKLFF. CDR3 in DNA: TGTGCCAGCAGTTTACCTACAGGGTACGGTGAAAAACTGTTTTTT.

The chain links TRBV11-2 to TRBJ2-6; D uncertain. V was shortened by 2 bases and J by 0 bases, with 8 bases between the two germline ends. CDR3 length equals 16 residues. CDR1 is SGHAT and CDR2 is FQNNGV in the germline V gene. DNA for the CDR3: TGTGCCAGCAGCTTACATAGTTACTCTGGGGCCAACGTCCTGACTTTC. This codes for CASSLHSYSGANVLTF.

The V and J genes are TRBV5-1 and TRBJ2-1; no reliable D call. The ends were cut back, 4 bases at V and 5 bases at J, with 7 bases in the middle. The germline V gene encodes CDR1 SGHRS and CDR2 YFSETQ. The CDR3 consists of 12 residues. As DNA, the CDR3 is TGCGCCAGCAGCCTAATAAACAATGAGCAGTTCTTC. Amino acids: CASSLINNEQFF.

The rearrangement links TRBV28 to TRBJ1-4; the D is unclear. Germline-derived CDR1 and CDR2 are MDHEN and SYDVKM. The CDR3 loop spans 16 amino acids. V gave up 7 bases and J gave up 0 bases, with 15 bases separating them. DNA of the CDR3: TGTGCCAGCAAGCGGGGATTAATAGCAACTAATGAAAAACTGTTTTTT. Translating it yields CASKRGLIATNEKLFF.

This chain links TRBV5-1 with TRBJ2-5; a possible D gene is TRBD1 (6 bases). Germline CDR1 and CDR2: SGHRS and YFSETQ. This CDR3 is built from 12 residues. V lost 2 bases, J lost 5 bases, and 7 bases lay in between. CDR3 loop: CASSFQGETQYF. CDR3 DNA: TGCGCCAGCAGCTTCCAGGGGGAGACCCAGTACTTC.

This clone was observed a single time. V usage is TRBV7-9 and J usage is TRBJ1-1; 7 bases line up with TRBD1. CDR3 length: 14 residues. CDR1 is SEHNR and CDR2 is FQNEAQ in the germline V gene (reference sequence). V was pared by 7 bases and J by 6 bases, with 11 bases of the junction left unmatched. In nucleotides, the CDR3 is TGTGCCAGCACCAAAAGACAGGGTCCCTCTGAAGCTTTCTTT. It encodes CASTKRQGPSEAFF.

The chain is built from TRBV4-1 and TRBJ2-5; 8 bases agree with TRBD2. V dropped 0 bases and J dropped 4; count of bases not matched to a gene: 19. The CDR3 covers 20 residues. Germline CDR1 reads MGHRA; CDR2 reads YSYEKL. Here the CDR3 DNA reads TGCGCCAGCAGCCAAGAATCTCTTCCAACCGGGACTAGGGGGGGAGAGACCCAGTACTTC. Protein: CASSQESLPTGTRGGETQYF.

The CDR3 DNA reads TGTGCCAGCAGCTTAGGTATCGGCCAAGAGACCCAGTACTTC. Translating gives CASSLGIGQETQYF. The chain combines TRBV11-2 with TRBJ2-5; D gene ambiguous. V was trimmed by 1 base and J by 1 base, leaving 7 bases between them. The CDR3 runs to 14 residues. Germline V gene sequence: CDR1 SGHAT, CDR2 FQNNGV.

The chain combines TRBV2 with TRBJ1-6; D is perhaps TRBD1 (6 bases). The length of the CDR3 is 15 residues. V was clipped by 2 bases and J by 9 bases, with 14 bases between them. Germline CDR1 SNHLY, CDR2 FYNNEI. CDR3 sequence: CASSERGGRVSPLHF. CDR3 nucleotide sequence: TGTGCCAGCAGTGAAAGAGGGGGAAGGGTTTCACCCCTCCACTTT.

In DNA, the CDR3 is TGTGCCAGCAGTACTAGGTGGGACACTGAAGCTTTCTTT. It yields the protein CASSTRWDTEAFF. V is TRBV7-9 and J is TRBJ1-1; no reliable D call. Germline lookup yields CDR1 SEHNR and CDR2 FQNEAQ (reference sequence). V lost 6 bases and J 3 bases, leaving 11 bases between the germline ends. The CDR3 covers 13 residues. The full variable domain, in which reference TRBV7-9 and TRBJ1-1 provide the parts outside the CDR3, is DTGVSQNPRHKITKRGQNVTFRCDPISEHNRLYWYRQTLGQGPEFLTYFQNEAQLEKSRLLSDRFSAERPKGSFSTLEIQRTEQGDSAMYLCASSTRWDTEAFFGQGTRLTVV.

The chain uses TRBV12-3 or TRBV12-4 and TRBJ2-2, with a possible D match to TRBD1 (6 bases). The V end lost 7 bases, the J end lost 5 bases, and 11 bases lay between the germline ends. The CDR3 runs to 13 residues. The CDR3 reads CASIPQGTGELFF. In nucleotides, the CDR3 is TGTGCCAGCATCCCCCAGGGGACCGGGGAGCTGTTTTTT.

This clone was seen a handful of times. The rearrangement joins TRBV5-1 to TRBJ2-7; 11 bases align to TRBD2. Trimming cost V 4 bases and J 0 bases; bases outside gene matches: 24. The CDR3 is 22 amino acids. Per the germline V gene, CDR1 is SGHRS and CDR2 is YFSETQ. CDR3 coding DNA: TGCGCCAGCAGCCTGATGCCTTCAGGGGCCCCGGGACTAGCGGACTTCTCCTACGAGCAGTACTTC. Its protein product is CASSLMPSGAPGLADFSYEQYF.

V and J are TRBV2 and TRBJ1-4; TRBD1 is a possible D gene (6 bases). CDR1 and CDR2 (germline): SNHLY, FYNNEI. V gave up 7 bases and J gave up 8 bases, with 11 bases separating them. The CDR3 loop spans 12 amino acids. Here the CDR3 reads CASTRGEEKLFF. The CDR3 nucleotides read TGTGCCAGCACCAGGGGTGAGGAAAAACTGTTTTTT.

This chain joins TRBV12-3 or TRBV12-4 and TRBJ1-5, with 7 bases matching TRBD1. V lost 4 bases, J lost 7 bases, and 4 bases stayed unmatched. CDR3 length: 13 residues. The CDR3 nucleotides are TGTGCCAGCAGTTACAGGGGTAGACAGCCCCAGCATTTT. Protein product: CASSYRGRQPQHF.

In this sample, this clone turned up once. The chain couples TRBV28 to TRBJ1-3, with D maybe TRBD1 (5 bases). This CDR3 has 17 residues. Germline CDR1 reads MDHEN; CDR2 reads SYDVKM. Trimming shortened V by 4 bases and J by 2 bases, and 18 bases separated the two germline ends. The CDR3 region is CASSWGRDLYPGNTIYF. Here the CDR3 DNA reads TGTGCCAGCAGTTGGGGCAGGGACTTATATCCTGGAAACACCATATATTTT.

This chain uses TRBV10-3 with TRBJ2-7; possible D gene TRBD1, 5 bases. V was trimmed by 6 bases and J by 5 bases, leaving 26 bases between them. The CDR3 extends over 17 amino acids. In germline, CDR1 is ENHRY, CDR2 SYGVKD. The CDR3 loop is CAISQNPGRAITHEQYF. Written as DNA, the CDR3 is TGTGCCATCAGCCAGAACCCCGGCAGGGCGATAACCCACGAGCAGTACTTC.

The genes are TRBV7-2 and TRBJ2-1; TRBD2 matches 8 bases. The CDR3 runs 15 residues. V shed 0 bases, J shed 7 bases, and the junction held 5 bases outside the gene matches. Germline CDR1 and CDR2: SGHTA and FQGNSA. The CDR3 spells CASSLAQGLENEQFF. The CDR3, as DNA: TGTGCCAGCAGCTTAGCGCAGGGACTAGAGAATGAGCAGTTCTTC. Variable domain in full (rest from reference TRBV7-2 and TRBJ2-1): GAGVSQSPSNKVTEKGKDVELRCDPISGHTALYWYRQSLGQGLEFLIYFQGNSAPDKSGLPSDRFSAERTGGSVSTLTIQRTQQEDSAVYLCASSLAQGLENEQFFGPGTRLTVL.

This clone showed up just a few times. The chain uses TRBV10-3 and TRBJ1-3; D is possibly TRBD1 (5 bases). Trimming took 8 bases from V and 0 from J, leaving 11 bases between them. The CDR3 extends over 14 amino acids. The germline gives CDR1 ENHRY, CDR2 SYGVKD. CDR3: CAIGAGRSGNTIYF. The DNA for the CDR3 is TGTGCCATCGGGGCAGGCCGCTCTGGAAACACCATATATTTT.

The CDR3 sequence is CASTLGLAGVVYNEQFF. CDR3 nucleotides: TGTGCCAGCACCCTGGGACTAGCGGGAGTCGTATACAATGAGCAGTTCTTC. The chain has TRBV27 and TRBJ2-1; TRBD2 matches at 14 bases. V shed 7 bases, J shed 4 bases, and the junction held 9 bases outside the gene matches. Germline-derived CDR1 and CDR2 are MNHEY and SMNVEV (reference sequence). This CDR3 comprises 17 residues.

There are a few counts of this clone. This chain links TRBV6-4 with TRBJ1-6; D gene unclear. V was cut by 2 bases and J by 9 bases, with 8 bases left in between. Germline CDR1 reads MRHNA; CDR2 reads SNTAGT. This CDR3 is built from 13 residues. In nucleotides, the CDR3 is TGTGCCAGCAGTGACGGTGTCGGTTCACCCCTCCACTTT. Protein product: CASSDGVGSPLHF.

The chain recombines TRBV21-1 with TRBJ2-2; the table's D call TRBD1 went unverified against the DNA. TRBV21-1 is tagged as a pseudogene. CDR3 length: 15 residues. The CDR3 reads CASSVRDRGTGELFF. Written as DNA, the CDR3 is TGTGCCAGCAGCGTCCGGGACAGGGGCACCGGGGAGCTGTTTTTT.

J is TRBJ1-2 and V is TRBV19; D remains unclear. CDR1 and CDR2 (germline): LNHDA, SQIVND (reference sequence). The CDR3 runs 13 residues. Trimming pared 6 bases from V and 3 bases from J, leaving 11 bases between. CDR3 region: CASSPRGDYGYTF. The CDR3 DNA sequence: TGTGCCAGTAGCCCCCGCGGTGACTATGGCTACACCTTC.

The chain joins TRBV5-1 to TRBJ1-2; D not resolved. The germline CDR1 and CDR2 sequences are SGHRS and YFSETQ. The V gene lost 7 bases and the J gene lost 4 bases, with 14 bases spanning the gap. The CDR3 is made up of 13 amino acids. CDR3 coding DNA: TGCGCCAGCGCGAGGGAGGGAGGCTATGGCTACACCTTC. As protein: CASAREGGYGYTF.

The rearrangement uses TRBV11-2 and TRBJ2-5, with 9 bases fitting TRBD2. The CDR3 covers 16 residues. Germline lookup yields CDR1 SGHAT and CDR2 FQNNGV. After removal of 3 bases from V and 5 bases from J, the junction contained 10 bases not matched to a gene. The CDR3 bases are TGTGCCAGCAGCTTTTTTATAGCGGGAGAATATGAGACCCAGTACTTC. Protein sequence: CASSFFIAGEYETQYF.

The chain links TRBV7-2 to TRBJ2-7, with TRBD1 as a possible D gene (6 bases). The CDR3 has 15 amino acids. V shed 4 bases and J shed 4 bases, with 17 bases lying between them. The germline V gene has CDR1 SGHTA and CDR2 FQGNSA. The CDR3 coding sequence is TGTGCCAGCAGCTACCAGGTCGGCAGGGGTTACGAGCAGTACTTC. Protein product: CASSYQVGRGYEQYF.

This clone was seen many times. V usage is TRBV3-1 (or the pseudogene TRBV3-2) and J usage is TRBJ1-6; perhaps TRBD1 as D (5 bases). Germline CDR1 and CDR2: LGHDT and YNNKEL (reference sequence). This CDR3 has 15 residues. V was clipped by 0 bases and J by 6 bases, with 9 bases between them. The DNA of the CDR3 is TGTGCCAGCAGCCAAGACAGGGTGCCTAATTCACCCCTCCACTTT. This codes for CASSQDRVPNSPLHF.

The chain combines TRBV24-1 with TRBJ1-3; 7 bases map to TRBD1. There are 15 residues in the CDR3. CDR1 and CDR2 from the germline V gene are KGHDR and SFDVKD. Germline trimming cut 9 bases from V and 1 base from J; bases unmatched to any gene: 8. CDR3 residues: CATAFRGPSGNTIYF. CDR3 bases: TGTGCCACCGCCTTTAGGGGGCCTTCTGGAAACACCATATATTTT.

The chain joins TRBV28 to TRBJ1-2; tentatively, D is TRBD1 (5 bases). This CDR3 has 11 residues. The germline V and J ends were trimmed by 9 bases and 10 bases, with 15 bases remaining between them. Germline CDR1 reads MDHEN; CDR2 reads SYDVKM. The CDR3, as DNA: TGTGCCAGTGGGACTTCCCTGGACTACACCTTC. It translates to CASGTSLDYTF.